The 6 T cell receptor beta chains given below trace back to one sample, sequenced in a study of OX40 agonist ivuxolimab in advanced cancers. The library was prepared using the immunoSEQ multiplex PCR assay. Not all clones reach the TCRdb copy of this immuneACCESS table, which keeps in-frame sequences only. Checked studies attribute under half of the gap to unresolved V genes and leave the rest unexplained. This sample gives 95,000 to 100,000 clones in total; just under 85% of them show up just once. Together, the top ten hold almost 1.5% of the sample. Here the sequenced sample was CD4+ or CD8+ T cells sorted from blood, taken in a trial of the OX40 agonist ivuxolimab. All receptors derive from an adult with an advanced solid tumor such as melanoma, head and neck, liver or kidney cancer.

The gene calls are TRBV28 and TRBJ2-1; D possibly corresponds to TRBD2 (6 bases). Germline V gives CDR1 MDHEN, CDR2 SYDVKM. CDR3 length: 15 residues. V was pared by 7 bases and J by 1 base, with 14 bases between. The CDR3 loop reads CASTKQAGSYNEQFF. The CDR3, as DNA: TGTGCCAGCACCAAACAGGCGGGGTCCTACAATGAGCAGTTCTTC.

The V and J genes are TRBV19 and TRBJ1-1; the D is unclear. The CDR3 runs to 15 residues. CDR1 is LNHDA, CDR2 SQIVND, per germline (reference sequence). Trimming left V 6 bases short and J 1 base short, with 15 bases between. The CDR3 DNA reads as TGTGCCAGTAGGGTTTTGGGCAGACCGAACACTGAAGCTTTCTTT. Translation: CASRVLGRPNTEAFF.

The rearrangement joins TRBV5-4 to TRBJ2-7; 14 positions agree with TRBD2. This CDR3 has 15 amino acids. The ends lost 4 bases at V and 4 bases at J; junction bases unmatched: 4. Germline V gene lookup returns CDR1 SGHNT and CDR2 YYREEE (reference sequence). The CDR3, as DNA: TGTGCCAGCAGCCCGGGACTAGCGGGAGATTACGAGCAGTACTTC. Amino acid sequence: CASSPGLAGDYEQYF. The variable domain in full, completed from reference TRBV5-4 and TRBJ2-7, reads ETGVTQSPTHLIKTRGQQVTLRCSSQSGHNTVSWYQQALGQGPQFIFQYYREEENGRGNFPPRFSGLQFPNYSSELNVNALELDDSALYLCASSPGLAGDYEQYFGPGTRLTVT.

About this clone: Because it lacks the conserved phenylalanine or tryptophan at the end, this CDR3 is likely a read error. The CDR3 spells CASRPVPGDRVYTEAFL. CDR3 in DNA: TGTGCCAGCAGACCGGTCCCGGGGGACAGGGTATACACTGAAGCTTTCCTT. The chain uses TRBV27 and TRBJ1-1; TRBD1 agrees at 9 bases. With 6 bases clipped from V and 3 bases from J, the junction kept 14 bases outside the gene matches. The V gene's germline CDR1 is MNHEY and CDR2 SMNVEV (reference sequence). There are 17 residues in the CDR3.

V gene TRBV27 combines with J gene TRBJ2-5; 7 bases map to TRBD1. There are 15 residues in the CDR3. Trimming cost V 4 bases and J 2 bases; bases outside gene matches: 7. Germline V CDR1 and CDR2: MNHEY, SMNVEV (reference sequence). This chain's CDR3 is CASSSGSTGQETQYF. CDR3 nucleotide sequence: TGTGCCAGCAGTTCGGGTTCGACAGGGCAAGAGACCCAGTACTTC.

The chain combines TRBV2 with TRBJ2-1; D unresolved. Deletions cut 10 bases from V and 4 bases from J, with 14 bases between. There are 13 residues in the CDR3. The germline CDR1 and CDR2 sequences are SNHLY and FYNNEI. The CDR3 sequence is CATSWVKYNEQFF. CDR3 DNA: TGTGCCACCTCTTGGGTCAAATACAATGAGCAGTTCTTC.